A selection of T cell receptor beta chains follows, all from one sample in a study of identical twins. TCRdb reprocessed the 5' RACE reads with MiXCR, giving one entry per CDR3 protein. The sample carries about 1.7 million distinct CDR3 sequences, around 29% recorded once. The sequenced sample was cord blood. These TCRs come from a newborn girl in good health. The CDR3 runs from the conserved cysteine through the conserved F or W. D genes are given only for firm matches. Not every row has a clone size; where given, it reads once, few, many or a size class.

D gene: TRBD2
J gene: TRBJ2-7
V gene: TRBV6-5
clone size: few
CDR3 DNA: TGTGCCAGCAGTTACTGGGGTAGCGGGGCCTACGAGCAGTACTTC
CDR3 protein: CASSYWGSGAYEQYF

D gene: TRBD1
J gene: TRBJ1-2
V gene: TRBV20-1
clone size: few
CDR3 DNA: TGCAGTGCTAGAGATTTGGACAGGAACTATGGCTACACCTTC
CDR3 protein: CSARDLDRNYGYTF

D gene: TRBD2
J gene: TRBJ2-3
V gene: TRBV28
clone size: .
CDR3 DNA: TGTGCCAGCACGGCTAGCGGGAGTTCAGATACGCAGTATTTT
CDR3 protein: CASTASGSSDTQYF

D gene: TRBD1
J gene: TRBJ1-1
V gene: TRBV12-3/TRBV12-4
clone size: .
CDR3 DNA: TGTGCCAGCATTAAGAGGACAGGGAACACTGAAGCTTTCTTT
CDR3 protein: CASIKRTGNTEAFF

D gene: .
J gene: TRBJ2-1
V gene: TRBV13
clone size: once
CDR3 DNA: TGTGCCAGCAGCTTAGTACGGGGGCTCGCCAATGAGCAGTTCTTC
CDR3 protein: CASSLVRGLANEQFF

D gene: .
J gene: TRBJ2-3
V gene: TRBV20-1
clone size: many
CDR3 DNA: TGCAGTGCTAGATCCGGGACTAGCACAGATACGCAGTATTTT
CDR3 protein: CSARSGTSTDTQYF

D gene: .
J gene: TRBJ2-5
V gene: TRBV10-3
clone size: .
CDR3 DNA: TGTGCCATCGCCGGACCGAAAAAGGAAACCCAGTACTTC
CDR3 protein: CAIAGPKKETQYF

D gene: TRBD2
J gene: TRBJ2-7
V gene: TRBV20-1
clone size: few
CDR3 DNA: TGCAGTGCTAGATCGGGAGGTCTTGGGAGGGAGCAGTACTTC
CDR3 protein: CSARSGGLGREQYF

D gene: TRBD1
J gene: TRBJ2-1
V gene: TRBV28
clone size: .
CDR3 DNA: TGTGCCAGCAGCACAGAAGGGACAGGGCCCTACAATGAGCAGTTCTTC
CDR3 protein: CASSTEGTGPYNEQFF

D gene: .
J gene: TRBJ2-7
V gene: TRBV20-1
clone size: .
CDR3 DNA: TGCAGTGCCAGTCGAGCGGGTTCAACCTACGAGCAGTACTTC
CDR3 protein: CSASRAGSTYEQYF